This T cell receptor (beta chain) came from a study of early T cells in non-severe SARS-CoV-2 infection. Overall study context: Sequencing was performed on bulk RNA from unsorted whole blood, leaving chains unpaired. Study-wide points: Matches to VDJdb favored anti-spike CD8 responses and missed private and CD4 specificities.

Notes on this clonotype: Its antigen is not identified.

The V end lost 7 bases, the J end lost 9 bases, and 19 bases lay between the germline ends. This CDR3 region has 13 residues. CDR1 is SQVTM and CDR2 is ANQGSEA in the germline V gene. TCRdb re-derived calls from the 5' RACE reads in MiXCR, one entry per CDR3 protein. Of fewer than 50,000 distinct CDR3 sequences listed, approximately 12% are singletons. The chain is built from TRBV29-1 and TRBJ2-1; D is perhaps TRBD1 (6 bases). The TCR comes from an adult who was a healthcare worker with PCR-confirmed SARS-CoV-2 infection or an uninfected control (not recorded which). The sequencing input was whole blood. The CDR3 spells CSGEEVAGAEQFF. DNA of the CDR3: TGCAGCGGAGAAGAAGTTGCAGGGGCTGAGCAGTTCTTC.